The 12 T cell receptor beta chains presented below share a single source sample, sequenced in a study of CD8 T cells in Susac syndrome. Random hexamers were used to reverse transcribe roughly 0.45 to 1 ug of RNA. One entry per CDR3 protein, called by TCRdb with MiXCR from the immunoSEQ multiplex PCR reads. Of some 150,000 distinct CDR3 sequences in the sample, 94% were seen once. Source material: CD8+ T cells from PBMCs. The receptors stem from a human donor in good health.

This chain links TRBV7-8 with TRBJ2-7; D is ambiguous. Germline CDR1 SGHVS, CDR2 FQNEAQ. V lost 1 base to trimming and J lost 0 bases, with 10 bases between them. This CDR3 region has 15 residues. This CDR3 is CASSLDLPNSYEQYF. For the CDR3, the DNA is TGTGCCAGCAGCTTAGACCTCCCGAACTCCTACGAGCAGTACTTC.

The gene calls are TRBV9 and TRBJ2-1, with 7 bases that match TRBD2. Germline V CDR1 and CDR2: SGDLS, YYNGEE. V shed 0 bases and J 3 bases; nucleotides not matched to a gene: 3. CDR3 length equals 15 residues. CDR3 sequence reads: CASSVGLADYNEQFF. The CDR3, as DNA: TGTGCCAGCAGCGTAGGACTAGCAGACTACAATGAGCAGTTCTTC.

J is TRBJ2-3 and V is TRBV28, with a possible D match to TRBD1 (6 bases). Germline V gene lookup returns CDR1 MDHEN and CDR2 SYDVKM. Trimming cost V 4 bases and J 2 bases, with 16 bases left between them. CDR3 size: 16 residues. CDR3 amino acids: CASSSPTRTATDTQYF. The CDR3 nucleotides are TGTGCCAGCAGTTCCCCTACTAGGACAGCCACAGATACGCAGTATTTT.

J is TRBJ2-7 and V is TRBV9; D tentatively reads TRBD1 or TRBD2 (5 bases each). CDR3 length equals 14 residues. Per germline, CDR1 SGDLS and CDR2 YYNGEE. Trimming took off 3 bases at V and 6 bases at J, with 16 bases between the two ends. The chain's CDR3 is CASSGRDRAFEQYF. CDR3 nucleotides: TGTGCCAGCAGCGGAAGGGACCGCGCCTTCGAGCAGTACTTC.

The sample holds one count of this clonotype. The chain has TRBV27 and TRBJ2-5; D call uncertain. The V gene lost 3 bases and the J gene lost 5 bases, with 10 bases spanning the gap. Germline assignment: CDR1 MNHEY and CDR2 SMNVEV (reference sequence). There are 13 residues in the CDR3. In DNA form, the CDR3 reads TGTGCCAGCAGTTTGCTAGTCGGGGAGACCCAGTACTTC. Translated, it gives CASSLLVGETQYF.

This clonotype was recorded once. CDR3 nucleotide sequence: TGTGCCACCAGAGGGACAGGGGAGCCAGATACGCAGTATTTT. Translating it yields CATRGTGEPDTQYF. V usage is TRBV15 and J usage is TRBJ2-3; TRBD1 matches at 10 bases. CDR3 size: 14 residues. With 6 bases clipped from V and 4 bases from J, the junction kept 4 bases outside the gene matches. Germline V lookup: CDR1 LNHNV, CDR2 YYDKDF (reference sequence).

V usage is TRBV29-1 and J usage is TRBJ1-2; TRBD1 aligns across 9 bases. The germline V gene encodes CDR1 SQVTM and CDR2 ANQGSEA. After removal of 1 base from V and 8 bases from J, the junction contained 14 bases not matched to a gene. The CDR3 is 16 residues long. The CDR3 DNA reads as TGCAGCGTTGAAGCCTTATCCGGGACAGGGCCCTACGGCTACACCTTC. This gives the protein CSVEALSGTGPYGYTF.

This chain joins TRBV29-1 and TRBJ2-1; no clear D. Trimming removed 4 bases from V and 2 bases from J, with 6 bases in between. The V gene's germline CDR1 is SQVTM and CDR2 ANQGSEA. CDR3 length equals 12 residues. The CDR3 bases are TGCAGCGTTGGGGTCCCCTACAATGAGCAGTTCTTC. It specifies CSVGVPYNEQFF.

This sequence joins TRBV7-6 and TRBJ2-3, with no clear D. The CDR3 runs to 16 residues. The V end lost 1 base, the J end lost 2 bases, and 13 bases lay between the germline ends. The germline CDR1 and CDR2 sequences are SGHVS and FNYEAQ. The CDR3 spells CASSLVGQAPTDTQYF. In DNA, the CDR3 is TGTGCCAGCAGCTTAGTCGGGCAGGCTCCCACAGATACGCAGTATTTT. The whole variable domain, filled in from reference TRBV7-6 and TRBJ2-3, reads GAGVSQSPRYKVTKRGQDVALRCDPISGHVSLYWYRQALGQGPEFLTYFNYEAQQDKSGLPNDRFSAERPEGSISTLTIQRTEQRDSAMYRCASSLVGQAPTDTQYFGPGTRLTVL.

The chain couples TRBV7-9 to TRBJ1-2, with D possibly being TRBD1 (5 bases). Trimming took off 1 base at V and 6 bases at J, with 15 bases between the two ends. CDR3 length: 15 residues. Germline loops: CDR1 SEHNR, CDR2 FQNEAQ (reference sequence). CDR3 amino acids: CASSLGEGVENGYTF. The CDR3 bases are TGTGCCAGCAGCTTAGGAGAAGGGGTGGAGAATGGCTACACCTTC.

The chain carries TRBV29-1 and TRBJ2-7; D might be TRBD1 (6 bases). The germline V gene has CDR1 SQVTM and CDR2 ANQGSEA. The V and J ends lost 3 bases and 3 bases respectively, with 12 bases between them. There are 13 residues in the CDR3. CDR3 sequence (DNA): TGCAGCGTTGAGTATCCAGGGGTCTACGAGCAGTACTTC. It codes for CSVEYPGVYEQYF.

The chain carries TRBV6-5 and TRBJ2-2; possible D gene TRBD1, 5 bases. The CDR3 consists of 13 residues. The ends were cut back, 11 bases at V and 5 bases at J, with 15 bases in the middle. CDR1 and CDR2 from the germline V gene are MNHEY and SVGAGI. CDR3 nucleotides: TGTGCCCGCACCGGCAGGGTTACCGGGGAGCTGTTTTTT. As protein: CARTGRVTGELFF.